These 32 T cell receptor beta chains were all obtained from the same sample, sequenced in a study of beta chain features in type 1 diabetes. Study results and caveats: All four CD4+ subsets of Type 1 diabetes patients contained TCRB CDR3s that were moderately but significantly shorter.

The antigens for these receptors are not known. Investigators reverse transcribed all isolated RNA, so they sequenced expressed TCRB transcripts. Method: immunoSEQ multiplex PCR; TCRdb's copy keeps in-frame clones and lacks some. The table records 300,000 or so clones, about 14% of them present only once. Specimen: naive CD4+ T cells from blood. The source of these receptors is a woman under 30 with type 1 diabetes.

This clone was seen more than once but under ten times. This sequence joins TRBV7-2 and TRBJ2-2; 7 nucleotides match TRBD2. Trimming at V came to 1 base and at J to 6 bases, leaving 11 bases not matched to a gene. The CDR3 covers 17 residues. CDR1 is SGHTA, CDR2 FQGNSA, per germline. This CDR3 is CASSLVYDLGGSGELFF. The CDR3 DNA is TGTGCCAGCAGCTTAGTGTACGATTTGGGAGGGTCCGGGGAGCTGTTTTTT.

This clone appeared a few times. The gene calls are TRBV5-1 and TRBJ2-1, with TRBD2 matching over 11 bases. Per germline, CDR1 SGHRS and CDR2 YFSETQ. The CDR3 contains 15 residues. With V trimmed by 4 bases and J by 9 bases, 9 bases remained unmatched. The CDR3 DNA sequence: TGCGCCAGCAGCATTAGCGGGAGGGCCGCTGGTGAGCAGTTCTTC. This sequence encodes CASSISGRAAGEQFF.

This clone has only a few counts. The CDR3, as DNA: TGTGCCAGCACCCGACTAGAAGAGCAGTTCTTC. Translating gives CASTRLEEQFF. The chain is built from TRBV14 and TRBJ2-1; D may be TRBD2 (6 bases). Germline V gene sequence: CDR1 SGHDN, CDR2 FVKESK. This CDR3 comprises 11 residues. Trimming took off 7 bases at V and 10 bases at J, with 11 bases between the two ends.

The sample holds a few counts of this clone. V and J are TRBV7-9 and TRBJ1-4, with 9 bases fitting TRBD1. The V gene end was trimmed by 4 bases and the J gene end by 8 bases; junction bases not matched to a gene: 11. The germline gives CDR1 SEHNR, CDR2 FQNEAQ (reference sequence). The CDR3 length is 16 residues. CDR3 coding DNA: TGTGCCAGCAGCTCTCTTTCGGGACAGGGCGGCGAAAAACTGTTTTTT. It is translated as CASSSLSGQGGEKLFF. The full variable domain, with the rest looked up from reference TRBV7-9 and TRBJ1-4, is DTGVSQNPRHKITKRGQNVTFRCDPISEHNRLYWYRQTLGQGPEFLTYFQNEAQLEKSRLLSDRFSAERPKGSFSTLEIQRTEQGDSAMYLCASSSLSGQGGEKLFFGSGTQLSVL.

The genes are TRBV18 and TRBJ2-7; TRBD2 agrees at 8 bases. Germline-derived CDR1 and CDR2 are KGHSH and LQKENI. V was pared by 3 bases and J by 3 bases, with 4 bases of the junction left unmatched. This CDR3 contains 14 residues. The CDR3 region has the DNA TGTGCCAGCTCACCCCGAGGGACTAGCTACGAGCAGTACGTC. Its translation is CASSPRGTSYEQYV.

The chain employs TRBV5-4 and TRBJ2-2; the D gene is possibly TRBD1 (6 bases). V shed 5 bases and J shed 1 base, with 12 bases lying between them. This CDR3 has 15 residues. Germline V gene lookup returns CDR1 SGHNT and CDR2 YYREEE (reference sequence). The CDR3 here is CASRQGGLNTGELFF. CDR3 DNA sequence: TGTGCCAGCAGACAGGGCGGGTTGAACACCGGGGAGCTGTTTTTT.

This chain links TRBV11-2 with TRBJ2-1, with D maybe TRBD2 (6 bases). The germline gives CDR1 SGHAT, CDR2 FQNNGV. The CDR3 is 15 amino acids. Trimming stripped 0 bases from V and 3 bases from J, with 9 bases between. CDR3 in amino acids: CASSLDGGNYNEQFF. The DNA for the CDR3 is TGTGCCAGCAGCTTAGACGGCGGGAACTACAATGAGCAGTTCTTC.

There are a few counts of this clone. The rearrangement uses TRBV25-1 and TRBJ1-4; TRBD1 matches at 9 bases. The V gene's germline CDR1 is MGHDK and CDR2 SYGVNS. This CDR3 is built from 16 residues. V lost 7 bases to trimming and J lost 7 bases; unmatched junction nucleotides: 13. CDR3 protein: CASTALGTGKSEKLFF. The CDR3 coding sequence is TGTGCCAGCACCGCGCTGGGGACAGGGAAAAGTGAAAAACTGTTTTTT.

This clone was detected a few times. This rearrangement joins TRBV18 to TRBJ2-7; 10 bases match TRBD1. The CDR3 extends over 15 amino acids. Germline values: CDR1 KGHSH, CDR2 LQKENI. After removal of 3 bases from V and 6 bases from J, the junction contained 8 bases not matched to a gene. For the CDR3, the DNA is TGTGCCAGCTCACCCCCCCCCGGGACAGGGGTCGAGCAGTACTTC. Its protein is CASSPPPGTGVEQYF.

V and J are TRBV12-5 and TRBJ2-2, with 8 bases lining up with TRBD2. CDR3 length equals 17 residues. V lost 2 bases to trimming and J lost 11 bases; unmatched junction nucleotides: 16. Looked up from germline, CDR1 is LGHNT and CDR2 is FRNRAP. The CDR3 spells CASGLTGLAGPGGELFF. CDR3 nucleotides: TGTGCTAGTGGTTTGACAGGTCTAGCGGGCCCTGGCGGAGAGCTGTTTTTT.

The table lists this clone with a few counts. This chain links TRBV6-6 with TRBJ1-2; D remains ambiguous. Trimming stripped 2 bases from V and 8 bases from J, with 12 bases between. Germline loops: CDR1 MNHNY, CDR2 SVGAGI (reference sequence). The CDR3 is made up of 13 amino acids. In DNA, the CDR3 is TGTGCCAGCAGTTACCGTATTGGCAACGGCTACACCTTC. It translates to CASSYRIGNGYTF.

This clone was picked up a small number of times. The chain links TRBV4-2 to TRBJ2-3; TRBD2 is a possible D gene (7 bases). The CDR3 loop spans 16 amino acids. With 6 bases removed from V and 5 bases from J, the gap between germline ends came to 21 bases. Germline assignment: CDR1 LGHNA and CDR2 YNFKEQ. CDR3: CASRSQGGRVGDTQYF. CDR3 nucleotide sequence: TGTGCCAGCAGGTCACAGGGAGGGAGGGTCGGAGATACGCAGTATTTT.

Only a few counts were recorded for this clone. The V and J genes are TRBV19 and TRBJ2-3, with TRBD2 as a possible D gene (6 bases). The germline gives CDR1 LNHDA, CDR2 SQIVND (reference sequence). The CDR3 loop spans 15 amino acids. The ends were cut back, 7 bases at V and 4 bases at J, with 18 bases in the middle. As DNA, the CDR3 is TGTGCCAGTACCCAACGACGACTAGGCGCAGATACGCAGTATTTT. Encoded protein: CASTQRRLGADTQYF.

The chain links TRBV19 to TRBJ2-1, with D possibly TRBD2 on 5 matching bases. V lost 7 bases to trimming and J lost 4 bases, with 14 bases between them. The CDR3 has 14 residues. Per the germline V gene, CDR1 is LNHDA and CDR2 is SQIVND (reference sequence). This chain's CDR3 is CASTRGPPYNEQFF. In DNA, the CDR3 is TGTGCCAGTACCCGCGGGCCACCATACAATGAGCAGTTCTTC. The full variable domain, rest sourced from reference TRBV19 and TRBJ2-1, is DGGITQSPKYLFRKEGQNVTLSCEQNLNHDAMYWYRQDPGQGLRLIYYSQIVNDFQKGDIAEGYSVSREKKESFPLTVTSAQKNPTAFYLCASTRGPPYNEQFFGPGTRLTVL.

Only a few counts were recorded for this clone. The genes are TRBV28 and TRBJ2-7; D is possibly TRBD1 (5 bases). The germline V gene has CDR1 MDHEN and CDR2 SYDVKM. CDR3 length equals 14 residues. Trimming cost V 2 bases and J 0 bases, with 8 bases left between them. Here the CDR3 reads CASSLARDSYEQYF. In DNA, the CDR3 is TGTGCCAGCAGTTTAGCCAGGGACTCCTACGAGCAGTACTTC.

The table lists this clone with a few counts. The chain recombines TRBV19 with TRBJ2-1; 11 nucleotides align to TRBD2. The CDR3 contains 18 residues. The germline gives CDR1 LNHDA, CDR2 SQIVND (reference sequence). V lost 3 bases and J lost 10; bases outside the gene matches: 17. The CDR3 DNA reads TGTGCCAGTAGTATCCCCTTACTAGCGGGAGTGGGACTGGGGGAGCAGTTCTTC. Translated, it gives CASSIPLLAGVGLGEQFF.

This clone was observed a handful of times. J is TRBJ2-1 and V is TRBV19; 10 nucleotides agree with TRBD2. V shed 4 bases and J 8 bases; nucleotides not matched to a gene: 8. Germline assignment: CDR1 LNHDA and CDR2 SQIVND (reference sequence). The CDR3 has 15 residues. CDR3 DNA: TGTGCCAGTAGTAGATTAGCGGGAGGAGTGTATGAGCAGTTCTTC. Translating gives CASSRLAGGVYEQFF.

The rearrangement uses TRBV23-1 and TRBJ2-3; TRBD1 agrees at 8 bases. TRBV23-1 is flagged as an ORF with uncertain function. CDR3 length: 16 amino acids. J lost 2 bases, V lost 4 bases, and 8 bases had no gene match. The chain's CDR3 is CASSPRDRYFTDTQYF. The DNA for the CDR3 is TGCGCCAGCAGTCCCCGGGACAGGTACTTCACAGATACGCAGTATTTT.

V usage is TRBV28 and J usage is TRBJ1-1; 11 nucleotides align to TRBD1. The CDR3 has 14 amino acids. Per the germline V gene, CDR1 is MDHEN and CDR2 is SYDVKM. The V gene end was trimmed by 5 bases and the J gene end by 3 bases; junction bases not matched to a gene: 2. CDR3 nucleotide sequence: TGTGCCAGCAGTCCGGGACAGGGGGACACTGAAGCTTTCTTT. Amino acid sequence: CASSPGQGDTEAFF.

The CDR3 bases are TGCAGCGTTCTACGATACGAGGGGAACACTGAAGCTTTCTTT. As protein: CSVLRYEGNTEAFF. This sequence joins TRBV29-1 and TRBJ1-1; D uncertain. V lost 5 bases and J 1 base, leaving 14 bases between the germline ends. The CDR3 contains 14 residues. Germline assignment: CDR1 SQVTM and CDR2 ANQGSEA.

This chain connects TRBV10-3 to TRBJ2-7, with 11 bases identical to TRBD2. The CDR3 extends over 13 amino acids. CDR1 ENHRY and CDR2 SYGVKD come from the germline V gene. V trimming: 2 bases; J trimming: 12 bases; junction bases outside the gene matches: 6. As DNA, the CDR3 is TGTGCCATCAGTGAGGAACTAGCGGGAGTGATGTACGTC. This encodes CAISEELAGVMYV.

The genes are TRBV18 and TRBJ1-5; 7 positions agree with TRBD1. Germline trimming cut 6 bases from V and 4 bases from J; bases unmatched to any gene: 12. There are 16 residues in the CDR3. CDR1 and CDR2 from the germline V gene are KGHSH and LQKENI. CDR3 nucleotides: TGTGCCAGCTCCCCCGGGACGGGACAGCTAAATCAGCCCCAGCATTTT. It yields the protein CASSPGTGQLNQPQHF. The full variable domain, with the rest looked up from reference TRBV18 and TRBJ1-5, is NAGVMQNPRHLVRRRGQEARLRCSPMKGHSHVYWYRQLPEEGLKFMVYLQKENIIDESGMPKERFSAEFPKEGPSILRIQQVVRGDSAAYFCASSPGTGQLNQPQHFGDGTRLSIL.

The chain uses TRBV5-4 and TRBJ2-2; TRBD2 aligns across 7 bases. After removal of 2 bases from V and 7 bases from J, the junction contained 8 bases not matched to a gene. The CDR3 is 15 residues long. Germline-derived CDR1 and CDR2 are SGHNT and YYREEE (reference sequence). In nucleotides, the CDR3 is TGTGCCAGCAGCTTTATTCAGCGGGATGGCGGGGAGCTGTTTTTT. It translates to CASSFIQRDGGELFF.

V and J are TRBV6-1 and TRBJ2-5; the D gene is possibly TRBD2 (5 bases). V lost 4 bases, J lost 5 bases, and 11 bases lay in between. Per germline, CDR1 MNHNS and CDR2 SASEGT. The CDR3 consists of 13 residues. This CDR3 reads CASSATGRETQYF. The CDR3 DNA reads TGTGCCAGCAGTGCGACGGGAAGGGAGACCCAGTACTTC.

This rearrangement joins TRBV9 to TRBJ2-7, with 8 bases that match TRBD1. The CDR3 has 15 amino acids. Germline V gives CDR1 SGDLS, CDR2 YYNGEE. Trimming removed 4 bases from V and 2 bases from J; junction bases left unmatched: 8. CDR3 sequence (DNA): TGTGCCAGCAGCATCACCGGGACAGGAACCTACGAGCAGTACTTC. Amino acid sequence: CASSITGTGTYEQYF.

The V gene is TRBV29-1, the J gene TRBJ1-1; tentative D call: TRBD1 (5 bases). Between the trimmed V and J ends, which lost 4 bases and 7 bases, there was a span of 10 bases. The CDR3 length is 11 residues. The germline V gene has CDR1 SQVTM and CDR2 ANQGSEA. DNA of the CDR3: TGCAGCGTTGGGGGTAGGGGTGAAGCTTTCTTT. Translation: CSVGGRGEAFF.

This clone was seen a few times. V is TRBV25-1 and J is TRBJ1-2; 7 bases line up with TRBD1. V lost 5 bases and J lost 5; bases outside the gene matches: 2. Per the germline V gene, CDR1 is MGHDK and CDR2 is SYGVNS. This CDR3 has 12 residues. CDR3 residues: CASSPQGYGYTF. CDR3 DNA sequence: TGTGCCAGCAGTCCACAGGGGTATGGCTACACCTTC.

This clone was detected only a few times. The chain carries TRBV2 and TRBJ2-1; 11 nucleotides line up with TRBD2. The CDR3 length is 14 residues. CDR1 is SNHLY, CDR2 FYNNEI, per germline. Trimming removed 7 bases from V and 5 bases from J; junction bases left unmatched: 4. The CDR3 here is CASNLLAGDNEQFF. CDR3 DNA sequence: TGTGCCAGCAATCTACTAGCGGGAGACAATGAGCAGTTCTTC. Using reference TRBV2 and TRBJ2-1 for the parts outside the CDR3, the full variable domain is EPEVTQTPSHQVTQMGQEVILRCVPISNHLYFYWYRQILGQKVEFLVSFYNNEISEKSEIFDDQFSVERPDGSNFTLKIRSTKLEDSAMYFCASNLLAGDNEQFFGPGTRLTVL.

This chain links TRBV5-1 with TRBJ2-7; TRBD1 aligns across 7 bases. Germline values: CDR1 SGHRS, CDR2 YFSETQ. The trim removed 0 bases at V and 0 bases at J, leaving 0 bases unmatched. This CDR3 is built from 14 residues. CDR3 region: CASSLGDSSYEQYV. The CDR3 DNA sequence: TGCGCCAGCAGCTTGGGGGACAGCTCCTACGAGCAGTACGTC.

Only a few counts were recorded for this clone. The genes are TRBV5-1 and TRBJ2-3; D may be TRBD1 (6 bases). The V gene lost 4 bases and the J gene lost 2 bases, with 11 bases spanning the gap. CDR1 SGHRS and CDR2 YFSETQ come from the germline V gene. The CDR3 sequence is 14 residues long. CDR3 loop: CASSIQGNTDTQYF. As DNA, the CDR3 is TGCGCCAGCAGCATCCAGGGGAACACAGATACGCAGTATTTT. The full variable domain, completed using reference TRBV5-1 and TRBJ2-3, is KAGVTQTPRYLIKTRGQQVTLSCSPISGHRSVSWYQQTPGQGLQFLFEYFSETQRNKGNFPGRFSGRQFSNSRSEMNVSTLELGDSALYLCASSIQGNTDTQYFGPGTRLTVL.

The chain carries TRBV29-1 and TRBJ2-5, with D possibly TRBD1 on 5 matching bases. This CDR3 comprises 14 residues. V was cut by 3 bases and J by 7 bases, with 18 bases left in between. CDR1 is SQVTM, CDR2 ANQGSEA, per germline. The DNA of the CDR3 is TGCAGCGTTGAGGGGCCAGCCTTTCAGCGGACCCAGTACTTC. It is translated as CSVEGPAFQRTQYF.

The genes are TRBV30 and TRBJ2-1; 7 bases fit TRBD2. The CDR3 has 13 residues. After removal of 5 bases from V and 2 bases from J, the junction contained 3 bases not matched to a gene. The germline CDR1 and CDR2 sequences are GTSNPN and SVGIG (reference sequence). The CDR3 DNA reads TGTGCCTGGGGCGGGAGCGCCTACAATGAGCAGTTCTTC. Amino acids: CAWGGSAYNEQFF.